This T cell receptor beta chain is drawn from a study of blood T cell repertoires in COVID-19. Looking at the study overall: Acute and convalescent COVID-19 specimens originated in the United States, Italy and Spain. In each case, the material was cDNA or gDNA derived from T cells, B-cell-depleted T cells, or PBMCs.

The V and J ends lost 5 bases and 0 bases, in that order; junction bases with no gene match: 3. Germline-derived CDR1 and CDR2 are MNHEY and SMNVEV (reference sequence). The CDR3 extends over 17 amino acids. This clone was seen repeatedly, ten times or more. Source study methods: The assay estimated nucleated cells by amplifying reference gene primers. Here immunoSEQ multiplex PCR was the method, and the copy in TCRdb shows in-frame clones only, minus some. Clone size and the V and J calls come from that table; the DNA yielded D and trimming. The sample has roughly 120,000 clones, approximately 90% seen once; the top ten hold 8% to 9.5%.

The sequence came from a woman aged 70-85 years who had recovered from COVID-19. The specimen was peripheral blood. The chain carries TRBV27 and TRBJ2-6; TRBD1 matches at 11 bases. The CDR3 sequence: CASSRDRGFSGANVLTF. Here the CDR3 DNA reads TGTGCCAGCAGTCGGGACAGGGGGTTCTCTGGGGCCAACGTCCTGACTTTC.